This T cell receptor beta chain derives from a study of tumor-infiltrating lymphocytes in primary liver carcinoma. Study context: Primary liver carcinomas in the patients were surgically resected. Male and female patients aged 30 to 69 years made up the cohort. Study observations and caveats: Tumor-adjacent and tumor-blood pairs showed less overlap than tumor region pairs. Relative to blood, tumors carried a significantly larger fraction of the repertoire in their top 250 clones (p = 0.039).

Constant-region priming of approximately 500 ng total RNA yielded TCR beta cDNA. ARM-PCR, slightly modified, supplied the TCR beta libraries through three nested multiplex PCR rounds. Amplification in the first two PCR rounds was performed using TRBV1-TRBV30 forward primers and a C-beta reverse primer for approximately 10 cycles each. MiXCR, applied by TCRdb to the multiplex PCR reads, yields one record per CDR3 protein. The table includes 250,000 to 350,000 distinct CDR3 sequences, 58% detected once. Germline DNA was also extracted, with blood RNA taken from unsorted whole blood. This clonotype was seen only once. Antigen specificity is unknown. Per the germline V gene, CDR1 is SQVTM and CDR2 is ANQGSEA. This CDR3 comprises 15 residues. V was cut by 4 bases and J by 0 bases, with 15 bases left in between.

This TCR derives from a woman in her 30s with primary liver carcinoma and hepatitis B virus infection. V gene TRBV29-1 combines with J gene TRBJ1-1, with D possibly being TRBD1 (5 bases). Specimen: peripheral blood. This chain's CDR3 is CSVAAGWGMNTEAFF. CDR3 sequence (DNA): TGCAGCGTTGCGGCGGGGTGGGGCATGAACACTGAAGCTTTCTTT. Full variable domain (outside the CDR3, taken from reference TRBV29-1 and TRBJ1-1): SAVISQKPSRDICQRGTSLTIQCQVDSQVTMMFWYRQQPGQSLTLIATANQGSEATYESGFVIDKFPISRPNLTFSTLTVSNMSPEDSSIYLCSVAAGWGMNTEAFFGQGTRLTVV.